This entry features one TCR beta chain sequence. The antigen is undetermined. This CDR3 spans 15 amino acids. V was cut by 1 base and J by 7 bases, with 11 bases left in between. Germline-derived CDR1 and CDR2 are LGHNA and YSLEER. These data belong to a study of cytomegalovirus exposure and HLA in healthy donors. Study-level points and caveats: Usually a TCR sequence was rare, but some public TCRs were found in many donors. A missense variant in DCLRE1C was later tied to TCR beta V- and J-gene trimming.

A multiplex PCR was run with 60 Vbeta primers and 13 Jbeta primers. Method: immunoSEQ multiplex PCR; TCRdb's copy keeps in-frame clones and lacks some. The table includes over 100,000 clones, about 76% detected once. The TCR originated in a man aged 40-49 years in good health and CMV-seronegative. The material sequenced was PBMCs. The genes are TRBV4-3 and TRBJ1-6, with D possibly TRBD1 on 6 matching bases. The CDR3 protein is CASSQVRGQNSPLHF. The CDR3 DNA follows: TGCGCCAGCAGCCAAGTGCGGGGGCAAAATTCACCCCTCCACTTT.